The T cell receptor (beta chain) under discussion was sequenced for a study of cytomegalovirus exposure and HLA in healthy donors. CDR3 length: 16 residues. The V gene lost 1 base and the J gene lost 0 bases, with 9 bases spanning the gap. Per the germline V gene, CDR1 is ENHRY and CDR2 is SYGVKD. Study-level findings and limits: The classifier, whose performance was assessed in both the original and validation cohorts, reportedly diagnosed cytomegalovirus status with high specificity and sensitivity. More than 150 TCR beta chains were listed as cytomegalovirus-associated.

Sequencing used immunoSEQ multiplex PCR; TCRdb keeps in-frame clones, though not all of them. The sample lists 250,000 to 300,000 clones; roughly 90% were seen once. A single count supports this clone. Its target is not known. Input material: PBMCs. The sequence derives from a young woman in good health and CMV-seronegative. The rearrangement joins TRBV10-3 to TRBJ2-2; D perhaps matches TRBD1 (5 bases). The CDR3 DNA reads as TGTGCCATCAGTGAGTTTTTAGGGGCGAACACCGGGGAGCTGTTTTTT. Protein: CAISEFLGANTGELFF.